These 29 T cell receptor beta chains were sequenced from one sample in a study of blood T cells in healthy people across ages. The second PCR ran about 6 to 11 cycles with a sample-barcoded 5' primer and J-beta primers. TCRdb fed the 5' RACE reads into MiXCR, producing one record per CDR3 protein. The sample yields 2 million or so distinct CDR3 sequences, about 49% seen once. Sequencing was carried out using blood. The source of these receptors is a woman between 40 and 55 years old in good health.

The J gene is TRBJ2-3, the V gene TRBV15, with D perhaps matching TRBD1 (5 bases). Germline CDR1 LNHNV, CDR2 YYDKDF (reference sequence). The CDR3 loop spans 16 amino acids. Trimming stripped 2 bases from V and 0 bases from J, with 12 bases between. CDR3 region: CATSRLETDSTDTQYF. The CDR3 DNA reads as TGTGCCACCAGCAGACTAGAGACAGATAGCACAGATACGCAGTATTTT.

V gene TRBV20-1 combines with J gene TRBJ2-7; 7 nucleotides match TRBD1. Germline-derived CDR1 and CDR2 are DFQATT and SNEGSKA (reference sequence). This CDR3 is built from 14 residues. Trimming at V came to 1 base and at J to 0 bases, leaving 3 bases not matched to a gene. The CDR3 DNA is TGCAGTGCTAGAGTGGGACAGAGCTCCTACGAGCAGTACTTC. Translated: CSARVGQSSYEQYF.

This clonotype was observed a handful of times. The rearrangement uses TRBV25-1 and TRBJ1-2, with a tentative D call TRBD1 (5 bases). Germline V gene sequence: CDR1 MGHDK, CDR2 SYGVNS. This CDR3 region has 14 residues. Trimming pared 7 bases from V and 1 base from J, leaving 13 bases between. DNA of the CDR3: TGTGCCAGCACAGACAGCGGATTTAACTATGGCTACACCTTC. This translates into CASTDSGFNYGYTF.

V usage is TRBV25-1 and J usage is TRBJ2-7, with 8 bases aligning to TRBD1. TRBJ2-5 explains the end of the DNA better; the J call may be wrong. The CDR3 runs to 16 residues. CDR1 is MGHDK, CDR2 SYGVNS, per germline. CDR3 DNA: TGTGCCAGCAGTGAATTTACAGGGGGAGCCCCAGAGACCCAGTACTTC. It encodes CASSEFTGGAPETQYF.

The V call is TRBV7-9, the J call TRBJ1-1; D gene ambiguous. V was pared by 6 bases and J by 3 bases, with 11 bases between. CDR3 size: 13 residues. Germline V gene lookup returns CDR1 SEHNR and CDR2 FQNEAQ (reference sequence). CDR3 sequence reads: CASRAGSYTEAFF. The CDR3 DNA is TGTGCCAGCAGGGCCGGGAGCTACACTGAAGCTTTCTTT. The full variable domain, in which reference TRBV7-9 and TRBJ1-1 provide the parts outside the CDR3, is DTGVSQNPRHKITKRGQNVTFRCDPISEHNRLYWYRQTLGQGPEFLTYFQNEAQLEKSRLLSDRFSAERPKGSFSTLEIQRTEQGDSAMYLCASRAGSYTEAFFGQGTRLTVV.

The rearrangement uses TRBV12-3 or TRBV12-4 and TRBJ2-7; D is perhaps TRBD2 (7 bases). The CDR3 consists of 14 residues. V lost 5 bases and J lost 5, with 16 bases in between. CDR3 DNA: TGTGCCAGCAGTCTACAGGGAGGGGTCCACGAGCAGTACTTC. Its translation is CASSLQGGVHEQYF.

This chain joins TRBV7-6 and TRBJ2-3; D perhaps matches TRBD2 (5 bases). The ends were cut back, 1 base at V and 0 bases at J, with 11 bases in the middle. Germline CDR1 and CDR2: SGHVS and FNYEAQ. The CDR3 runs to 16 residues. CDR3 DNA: TGTGCCAGCAGCTTAGATCCGGGGTTTAGCACAGATACGCAGTATTTT. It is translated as CASSLDPGFSTDTQYF.

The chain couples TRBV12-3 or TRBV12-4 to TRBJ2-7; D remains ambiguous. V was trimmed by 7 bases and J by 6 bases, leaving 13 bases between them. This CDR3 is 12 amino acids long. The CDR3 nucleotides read TGTGCCAGCACCGCGGTCGTTCTCGAGCAGTACTTC. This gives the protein CASTAVVLEQYF.

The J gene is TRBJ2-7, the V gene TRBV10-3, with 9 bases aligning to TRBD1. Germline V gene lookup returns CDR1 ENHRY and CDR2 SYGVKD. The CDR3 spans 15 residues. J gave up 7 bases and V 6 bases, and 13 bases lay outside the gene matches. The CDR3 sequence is CAIRRTGTGSTEQYF. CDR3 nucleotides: TGTGCCATCAGAAGAACCGGGACAGGGTCGACTGAGCAGTACTTC.

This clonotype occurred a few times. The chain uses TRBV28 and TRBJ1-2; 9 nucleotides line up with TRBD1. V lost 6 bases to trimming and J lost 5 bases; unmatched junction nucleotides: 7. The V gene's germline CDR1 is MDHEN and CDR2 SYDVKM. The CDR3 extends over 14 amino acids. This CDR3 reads CASRSPGTGYGYTF. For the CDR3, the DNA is TGTGCCAGCAGATCTCCGGGGACAGGGTATGGCTACACCTTC.

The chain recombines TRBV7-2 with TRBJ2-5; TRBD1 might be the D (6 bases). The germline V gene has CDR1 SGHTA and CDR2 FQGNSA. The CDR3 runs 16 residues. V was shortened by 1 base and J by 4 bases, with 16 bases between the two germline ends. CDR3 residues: CASSLDRLRGSETQYF. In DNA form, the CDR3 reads TGTGCCAGCAGCTTAGATCGGCTCAGGGGCTCAGAGACCCAGTACTTC. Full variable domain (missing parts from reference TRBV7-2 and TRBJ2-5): GAGVSQSPSNKVTEKGKDVELRCDPISGHTALYWYRQSLGQGLEFLIYFQGNSAPDKSGLPSDRFSAERTGGSVSTLTIQRTQQEDSAVYLCASSLDRLRGSETQYFGPGTRLLVL.

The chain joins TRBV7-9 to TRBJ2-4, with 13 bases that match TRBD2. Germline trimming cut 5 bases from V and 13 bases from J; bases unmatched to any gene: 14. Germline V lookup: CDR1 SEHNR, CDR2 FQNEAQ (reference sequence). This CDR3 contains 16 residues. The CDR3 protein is CASSPPRTSGGFKQYF. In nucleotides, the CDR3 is TGTGCCAGCAGCCCACCCCGGACTAGCGGGGGATTCAAGCAGTACTTC.

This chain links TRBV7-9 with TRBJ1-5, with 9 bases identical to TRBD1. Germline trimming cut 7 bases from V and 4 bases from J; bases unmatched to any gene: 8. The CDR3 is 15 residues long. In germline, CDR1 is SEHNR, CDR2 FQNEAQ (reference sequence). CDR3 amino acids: CASTPGTGTNQPQHF. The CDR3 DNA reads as TGTGCCAGCACGCCCGGGACAGGGACTAATCAGCCCCAGCATTTT. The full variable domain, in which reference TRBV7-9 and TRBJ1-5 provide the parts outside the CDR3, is DTGVSQNPRHKITKRGQNVTFRCDPISEHNRLYWYRQTLGQGPEFLTYFQNEAQLEKSRLLSDRFSAERPKGSFSTLEIQRTEQGDSAMYLCASTPGTGTNQPQHFGDGTRLSIL.

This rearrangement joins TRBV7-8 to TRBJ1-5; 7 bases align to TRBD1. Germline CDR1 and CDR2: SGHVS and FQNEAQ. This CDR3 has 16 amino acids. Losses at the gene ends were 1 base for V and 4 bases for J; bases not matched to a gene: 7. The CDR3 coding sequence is TGTGCCAGCAGCTTAGGAGGAGAGACAGGGAATCAGCCCCAGCATTTT. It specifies CASSLGGETGNQPQHF. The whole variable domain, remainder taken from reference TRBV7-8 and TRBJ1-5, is GAGVSQSPRYKVAKRGQDVALRCDPISGHVSLFWYQQALGQGPEFLTYFQNEAQLDKSGLPSDRFFAERPEGSVSTLKIQRTQQEDSAVYLCASSLGGETGNQPQHFGDGTRLSIL.

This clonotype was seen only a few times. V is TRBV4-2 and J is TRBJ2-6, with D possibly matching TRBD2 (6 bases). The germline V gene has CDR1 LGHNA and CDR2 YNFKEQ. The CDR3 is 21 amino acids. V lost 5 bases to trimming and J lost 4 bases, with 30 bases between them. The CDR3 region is CASSERDDRDSTRRGANVLTF. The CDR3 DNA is TGTGCCAGCAGCGAGAGAGACGATCGGGACTCCACCAGGCGGGGGGCCAACGTCCTGACTTTC.

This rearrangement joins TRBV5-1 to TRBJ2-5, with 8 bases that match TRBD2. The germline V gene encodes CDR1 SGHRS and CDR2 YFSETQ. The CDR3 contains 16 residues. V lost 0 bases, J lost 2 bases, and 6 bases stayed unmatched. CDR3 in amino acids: CASSLDVAGRQETQYF. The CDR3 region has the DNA TGCGCCAGCAGCTTGGACGTAGCGGGGAGACAAGAGACCCAGTACTTC. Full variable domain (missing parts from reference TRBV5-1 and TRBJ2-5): KAGVTQTPRYLIKTRGQQVTLSCSPISGHRSVSWYQQTPGQGLQFLFEYFSETQRNKGNFPGRFSGRQFSNSRSEMNVSTLELGDSALYLCASSLDVAGRQETQYFGPGTRLLVL.

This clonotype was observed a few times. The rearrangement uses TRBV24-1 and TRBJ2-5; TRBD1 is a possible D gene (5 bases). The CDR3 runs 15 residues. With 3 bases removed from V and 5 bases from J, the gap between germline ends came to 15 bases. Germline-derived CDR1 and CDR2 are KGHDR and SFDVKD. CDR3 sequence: CATSDTALPGETQYF. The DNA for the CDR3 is TGTGCCACCAGTGATACAGCATTGCCAGGGGAGACCCAGTACTTC.

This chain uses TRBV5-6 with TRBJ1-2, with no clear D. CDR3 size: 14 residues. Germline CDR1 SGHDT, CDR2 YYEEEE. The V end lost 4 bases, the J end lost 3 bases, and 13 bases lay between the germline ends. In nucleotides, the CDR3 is TGTGCCAGCAGCGTTGGAGGCATCGACTATGGCTACACCTTC. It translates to CASSVGGIDYGYTF.

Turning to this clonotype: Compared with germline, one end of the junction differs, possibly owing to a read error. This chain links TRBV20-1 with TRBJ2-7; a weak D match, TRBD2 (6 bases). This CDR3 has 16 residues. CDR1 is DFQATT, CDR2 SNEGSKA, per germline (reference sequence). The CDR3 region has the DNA TGCGGTGCTACCTTTAACCGGGACTTTAGCTCCTACGAGCAGTACTTC. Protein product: CGATFNRDFSSYEQYF.

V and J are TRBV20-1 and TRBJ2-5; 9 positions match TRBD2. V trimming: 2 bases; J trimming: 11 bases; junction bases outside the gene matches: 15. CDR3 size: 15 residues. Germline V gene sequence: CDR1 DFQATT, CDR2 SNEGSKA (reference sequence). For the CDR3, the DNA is TGCAGTGCTAGATTGCGGGGGGGCCTCTCTTACAAGCAGTACTTC. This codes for CSARLRGGLSYKQYF.

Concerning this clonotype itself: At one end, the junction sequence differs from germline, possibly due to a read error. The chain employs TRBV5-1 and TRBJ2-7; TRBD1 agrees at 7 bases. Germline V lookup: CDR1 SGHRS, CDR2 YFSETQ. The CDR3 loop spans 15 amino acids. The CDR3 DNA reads TGCGCCGGCAGCTTGGACAGGTCTTTTACCTACGAGCAGTACTTC. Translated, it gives CAGSLDRSFTYEQYF.

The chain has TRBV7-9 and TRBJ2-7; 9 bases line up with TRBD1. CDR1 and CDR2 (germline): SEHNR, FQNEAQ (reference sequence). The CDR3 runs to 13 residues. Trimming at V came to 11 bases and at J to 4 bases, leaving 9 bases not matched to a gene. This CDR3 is CAGTGQGKYEQYF. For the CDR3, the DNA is TGTGCCGGAACGGGACAGGGAAAATACGAGCAGTACTTC.

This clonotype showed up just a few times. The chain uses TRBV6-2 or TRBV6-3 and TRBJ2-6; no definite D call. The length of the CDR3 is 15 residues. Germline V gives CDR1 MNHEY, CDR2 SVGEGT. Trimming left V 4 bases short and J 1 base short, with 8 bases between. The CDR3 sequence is CASSSSRSGANVLTF. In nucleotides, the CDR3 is TGTGCCAGCAGTTCCTCCCGATCTGGGGCCAACGTCCTGACTTTC.

The CDR3 is CASSAGTGWQPQHF. CDR3 nucleotide sequence: TGTGCCAGCAGCGCCGGGACAGGGTGGCAGCCCCAGCATTTT. J is TRBJ1-5 and V is TRBV9; 9 bases are a match to TRBD1. The germline V gene encodes CDR1 SGDLS and CDR2 YYNGEE. The CDR3 extends over 14 amino acids. With 3 bases clipped from V and 7 bases from J, the junction kept 5 bases outside the gene matches.

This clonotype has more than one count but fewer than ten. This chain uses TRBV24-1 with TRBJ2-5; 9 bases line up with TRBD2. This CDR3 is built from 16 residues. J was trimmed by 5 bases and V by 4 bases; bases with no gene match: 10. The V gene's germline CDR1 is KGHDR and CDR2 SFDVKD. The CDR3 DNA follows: TGTGCCACCAGTGAAGGCCTCGGACTAGCGAGGGAGACCCAGTACTTC. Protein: CATSEGLGLARETQYF.

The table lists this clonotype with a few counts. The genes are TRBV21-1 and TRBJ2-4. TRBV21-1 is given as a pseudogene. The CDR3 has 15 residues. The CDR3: CASSKRRGGDNIQYF. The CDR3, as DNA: TGTGCCAGCAGCAAGAGGAGAGGTGGTGATAACATTCAGTACTTC.

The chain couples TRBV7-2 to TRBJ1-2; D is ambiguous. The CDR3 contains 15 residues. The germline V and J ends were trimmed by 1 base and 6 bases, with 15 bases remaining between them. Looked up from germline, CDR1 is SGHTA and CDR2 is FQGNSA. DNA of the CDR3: TGTGCCAGCAGCTTAGTCCCGTCTGGGGTCGATGGCTACACCTTC. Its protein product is CASSLVPSGVDGYTF.

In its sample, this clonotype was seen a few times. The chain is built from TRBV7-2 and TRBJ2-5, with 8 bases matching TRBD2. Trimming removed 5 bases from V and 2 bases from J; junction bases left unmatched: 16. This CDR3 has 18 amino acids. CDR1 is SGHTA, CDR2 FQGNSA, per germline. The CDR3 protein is CASSNGLAAVGPQETQYF. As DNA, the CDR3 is TGTGCCAGCAGCAACGGACTAGCAGCCGTCGGGCCTCAAGAGACCCAGTACTTC.

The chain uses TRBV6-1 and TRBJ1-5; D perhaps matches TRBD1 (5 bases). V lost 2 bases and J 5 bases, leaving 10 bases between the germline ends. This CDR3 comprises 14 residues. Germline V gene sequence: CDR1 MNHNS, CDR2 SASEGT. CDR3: CASSEMEGHQPQHF. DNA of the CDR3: TGTGCCAGCAGTGAAATGGAGGGGCATCAGCCCCAGCATTTT.